These T cell receptor beta chains were read from a single sample in a study of blood T cell repertoires in COVID-19. Sequencing was performed with immunoSEQ multiplex PCR; in TCRdb, only in-frame clones are kept and a portion is missing. This table holds around 190,000 clones, less than 90% found once. Sample: peripheral blood. The origin of the receptors is a man aged 30 to 39 with acute or convalescent COVID-19. Each CDR3 is given with its conserved first and last residue. D genes are given only for firm matches. For some rows the clone size is stated as once, few or many, or as a class when expanded; others skip it.

clone_size,j_call,d_call,v_call,cdr3_aa,cdr3_nt
-,TRBJ2-7,TRBD2,TRBV30,CAWSGGATVEQYF,TGTGCCTGGAGCGGGGGGGCGACGGTCGAGCAGTACTTC
-,TRBJ1-2,TRBD1,TRBV18,CASSPRDRVPYGYTF,TGTGCCAGCTCACCACGGGACAGGGTACCCTATGGCTACACCTTC
-,TRBJ2-1,-,TRBV27,CASSLSVSYNEQFF,TGTGCCAGCAGCTTAAGCGTCTCCTACAATGAGCAGTTCTTC
few,TRBJ1-3,-,TRBV18,CASSATSGAGNTIYF,TGTGCCAGCTCAGCTACCTCCGGGGCTGGAAACACCATATATTTT
-,TRBJ2-1,TRBD2,TRBV5-1,CASSLSSGRNEQFF,TGCGCCAGCAGTCTAAGTAGCGGGAGAAATGAGCAGTTCTTC
-,TRBJ1-6,-,TRBV30,CAWNIEGVDNSPLHF,TGTGCCTGGAATATAGAGGGGGTTGATAATTCACCCCTCCACTTT
-,TRBJ1-6,TRBD1,TRBV30,CAWSFRDRYSPLHF,TGTGCCTGGAGTTTCCGGGACAGATATTCACCCCTCCACTTT
few,TRBJ1-1,-,TRBV7-9,CASSSLSPLSFEAFF,TGTGCCAGCAGCTCCCTTTCCCCCCTTTCGTTTGAAGCTTTCTTT
-,TRBJ2-2,-,TRBV9,CASTESAGELFF,TGTGCCAGCACGGAGTCCGCCGGGGAGCTGTTTTTT
few,TRBJ1-6,-,TRBV11-2,CASSLNRDSPLHF,TGTGCCAGCAGCTTGAACAGGGACTCACCCCTCCACTTT
-,TRBJ2-2,TRBD2,TRBV5-1,CASSPHLAGGTGELFF,TGCGCCAGCAGCCCCCATCTAGCGGGAGGCACCGGGGAGCTGTTTTTT
-,TRBJ1-6,-,TRBV9,CASGRYMAGTAEGSPLHF,TGTGCCAGCGGAAGGTATATGGCAGGGACCGCGGAGGGGTCACCCCTCCACTTT
-,TRBJ1-1,-,TRBV5-1,CASSLEPELMNTEAFF,TGCGCCAGCAGCTTGGAGCCCGAACTAATGAACACTGAAGCTTTCTTT
-,TRBJ2-7,TRBD1,TRBV9,CASSVGARGLGEQYF,TGTGCCAGCAGCGTAGGGGCCAGGGGGCTAGGGGAGCAGTACTTC
-,TRBJ1-5,-,TRBV6-4,CASSEELNQPQHF,TGTGCCAGCAGTGAGGAGTTAAATCAGCCCCAGCATTTT
-,TRBJ1-6,-,TRBV27,CASRIGARDSPLHF,TGTGCCAGCCGTATTGGGGCACGGGATTCACCCCTCCACTTT
-,TRBJ2-1,-,TRBV4-2,CASSQDSAGARYEQFF,TGTGCCAGCAGCCAAGATTCAGCAGGGGCGCGTTATGAGCAGTTCTTC
few,TRBJ2-2,TRBD1,TRBV30,CAWSAGTALRPGELFF,TGTGCCTGGAGTGCAGGGACAGCCCTTAGACCCGGGGAGCTGTTTTTT
once,TRBJ2-2,TRBD2,TRBV10-1,CASSQSGRRELFF,TGCGCCAGCAGTCAGAGCGGGAGGAGGGAGCTGTTTTTT
-,TRBJ1-2,TRBD1,TRBV19,CASTVTGDGGYTF,TGTGCCAGTACCGTTACAGGGGACGGTGGCTACACCTTC
-,TRBJ1-1,-,TRBV30,CALRWGRSEAFF,TGTGCCTTGAGGTGGGGGAGGAGTGAAGCTTTCTTT
-,TRBJ2-7,TRBD1,TRBV25-1,CASKSDRGLYEQYF,TGTGCCAGCAAGTCAGACAGGGGGCTCTACGAGCAGTACTTC
-,TRBJ2-5,-,TRBV25-1,CASSPPDRLQETQYF,TGTGCCAGCAGTCCACCCGACAGGCTTCAAGAGACCCAGTACTTC
-,TRBJ2-4,-,TRBV5-1,CASSPRGIAKNIQYF,TGCGCCAGCAGCCCCCGGGGGATAGCCAAAAACATTCAGTACTTC
-,TRBJ1-4,TRBD1,TRBV18,CASSSTGALSEKLFF,TGTGCCAGCTCCAGTACAGGGGCCCTGAGTGAAAAACTGTTTTTT
-,TRBJ2-1,-,TRBV5-6,CASSLTSRGEQFF,TGTGCCAGCAGCTTGACTAGCCGTGGTGAGCAGTTCTTC
once,TRBJ1-2,-,TRBV5-5,CASSFYSFRANYGYTF,TGTGCCAGCAGCTTTTACAGTTTCAGAGCTAACTATGGCTACACCTTC
few,TRBJ1-2,TRBD1,TRBV5-1,CASSLSQGAVGYTF,TGCGCCAGCAGCTTGAGTCAGGGGGCGGTTGGCTACACCTTC
-,TRBJ2-7,-,TRBV6-2/TRBV6-3,CASSYSTRTSEQYF,TGTGCCAGCAGTTACTCGACCCGGACATCGGAGCAGTACTTC
-,TRBJ2-2,-,TRBV6-4,CASSDSRGSGELFF,TGTGCCAGCAGTGACTCAAGGGGCTCCGGGGAGCTGTTTTTT
-,TRBJ1-6,-,TRBV6-5,CASKNRERPNSPLHF,TGTGCCAGCAAGAACCGGGAGAGGCCTAATTCACCCCTCCACTTT
-,TRBJ1-5,TRBD1,TRBV5-1,CASSLGRTGDPQHF,TGCGCCAGCAGCTTGGGGAGGACAGGGGACCCCCAGCATTTT
-,TRBJ2-7,-,TRBV3-1/TRBV3-2,CASSQRDGSSYEQYF,TGTGCCAGCAGCCAGAGAGACGGGAGCTCCTACGAGCAGTACTTC
-,TRBJ2-5,TRBD2,TRBV27,CASSLNSLAGSQYF,TGTGCCAGCAGTTTAAACAGTCTAGCGGGGTCCCAGTACTTC
-,TRBJ2-2,TRBD2,TRBV5-4,CASSSRATSGPYTGELFF,TGTGCCAGCAGCTCGAGGGCCACTAGCGGGCCTTACACCGGGGAGCTGTTTTTT
-,TRBJ1-4,-,TRBV18,CASSLGTTEKLFF,TGTGCCAGCTCACTTGGGACAACTGAAAAACTGTTTTTT
-,TRBJ2-3,TRBD2,TRBV5-6,CASSLVRWRAGVTDTQYF,TGTGCCAGCAGCTTGGTTCGGTGGCGGGCGGGAGTGACAGATACGCAGTATTTT
once,TRBJ1-5,-,TRBV5-3,CARRRQEVGQPQHF,TGTGCCAGAAGGCGACAGGAGGTCGGTCAGCCCCAGCATTTT
-,TRBJ1-6,TRBD1,TRBV10-3,CAISAGTGGPPYNSPLHF,TGTGCCATCAGCGCCGGGACAGGGGGCCCGCCGTACAATTCACCCCTCCACTTT
-,TRBJ1-2,-,TRBV14,CASSQDVGGYYGYTF,TGTGCCAGCAGCCAAGATGTCGGGGGATACTATGGCTACACCTTC
-,TRBJ2-3,-,TRBV6-4,CASSEGQGETDTQYF,TGTGCCAGCAGTGAGGGGCAGGGTGAGACAGATACGCAGTATTTT
-,TRBJ2-5,TRBD2,TRBV19,CASSIWTSGSRETQYF,TGTGCCAGTAGTATTTGGACTAGCGGGAGCCGGGAGACCCAGTACTTC
-,TRBJ2-6,-,TRBV3-1/TRBV3-2,CASRLKISGANVLTF,TGTGCCAGCAGACTCAAAATCTCTGGGGCCAACGTCCTGACTTTC
-,TRBJ1-2,TRBD1,TRBV6-5,CASRRGQNYGYTF,TGTGCCAGCAGGCGGGGACAGAACTATGGCTACACCTTC
-,TRBJ1-1,TRBD1,TRBV5-1,CASKGGGENTEAFF,TGCGCCAGCAAAGGAGGGGGCGAGAACACTGAAGCTTTCTTT
once,TRBJ1-2,-,TRBV6-1,CASSDGPRLDYGYTF,TGTGCCAGCAGTGATGGCCCCAGGCTTGACTATGGCTACACCTTC
-,TRBJ1-1,-,TRBV30,CAWSTRLLNTEAFF,TGTGCCTGGAGTACCCGACTTTTGAACACTGAAGCTTTCTTT
-,TRBJ2-7,TRBD2,TRBV28,CASSQFGGVPYEQYF,TGTGCCAGCAGTCAATTTGGGGGGGTCCCCTACGAGCAGTACTTC
-,TRBJ1-5,TRBD1,TRBV30,CAWDTGANQPQHF,TGTGCCTGGGATACAGGGGCCAATCAGCCCCAGCATTTT
few,TRBJ1-5,-,TRBV6-5,CASQTDGNQPQHF,TGTGCCAGTCAAACCGACGGGAATCAGCCCCAGCATTTT
-,TRBJ2-1,TRBD2,TRBV28,CASISGGTYNEQFF,TGTGCCAGCATCAGCGGGGGAACCTACAATGAGCAGTTCTTC